The rows below give T cell receptor beta chains drawn from one sample of a study of blood T cell repertoires in COVID-19. Clones were sequenced by immunoSEQ multiplex PCR, and TCRdb holds only the in-frame ones, with some missing. Of approximately 300,000 clones in the sample, about 93% are singletons; the top ten hold 6.5% to 8%. Sequenced input: peripheral blood. These receptors all come from a woman in her 30s with COVID-19, enrolled during active disease. Both conserved end residues are part of each CDR3. D genes are given only for firm matches. Only part of the rows carry a size: once, few, many, or a class if the clone is expanded.

clone size	D gene	J gene	CDR3 length	V gene	CDR3 DNA	CDR3 protein
NA	NA	TRBJ2-1	11	TRBV7-9	TGTGCCGGAGGGGTGCACAATGAGCAGTTCTTC	CAGGVHNEQFF
NA	NA	TRBJ1-2	12	TRBV7-9	TGTGCCAGCAGCTCCCCGGGTGGTGGCTACACCTTC	CASSSPGGGYTF
NA	TRBD1	TRBJ1-5	14	TRBV27	TGTGCCAGCAGCCCAACAGGGGACGGTCAGCCCCAGCATTTT	CASSPTGDGQPQHF
NA	TRBD2	TRBJ2-7	13	TRBV14	TGTGCCAGCAGCCAAGATATGAAGACTAGCCAGTACTTC	CASSQDMKTSQYF
NA	TRBD1	TRBJ1-5	16	TRBV5-6	TGTGCCAGCAGCGTGGCCCGGACAGGGCAAAATCAGCCCCAGCATTTT	CASSVARTGQNQPQHF
NA	NA	TRBJ2-1	15	TRBV18	TGTGCCAGCTCACCATTCCGAGGATCCAGCAATGAGCAGTTCTTC	CASSPFRGSSNEQFF
NA	TRBD1	TRBJ1-5	16	TRBV9	TGTGCCAGCAGCGTAGGGACAGGGGGCGATGGTCAGCCCCAGCATTTT	CASSVGTGGDGQPQHF
NA	TRBD1	TRBJ1-2	12	TRBV28	TGTGCCAGCAGCCAGGGGGACGTCGACTCCACCTTC	CASSQGDVDSTF
NA	TRBD2	TRBJ2-1	19	TRBV9	TGTGCCAGCAGCGTAGCCCCCATGGGAGCGGGAAGCTTTTACAATGAGCAGTTCTTC	CASSVAPMGAGSFYNEQFF
NA	TRBD2	TRBJ2-4	20	TRBV3-1/TRBV3-2	TGTGCCAGCAGCCGAACCACTAGCGGGAGGGCCGGACTAGCCAAAAACATTCAGTACTTC	CASSRTTSGRAGLAKNIQYF
NA	NA	TRBJ1-1	15	TRBV10-1	TGCGCCAGCAGTGAGCGGCAGGGCAAGAACACTGAAGCTTTCTTT	CASSERQGKNTEAFF
once	NA	TRBJ1-6	14	TRBV12-2	TGTGCAAGTCGCTTAGGTCGAGACTCTCCAACCCTCCACTTT	CASRLGRDSPTLHF
NA	TRBD2	TRBJ2-5	16	TRBV27	TGTGCCAGCAGTTTACGATTAGCGGGGGTCCAAGAGACCCAGTACTTC	CASSLRLAGVQETQYF
NA	NA	TRBJ2-2	13	TRBV6-4	TGTGCCAGCAGTGAAGAGTTTGCCGGGGAGCTGTTTTTT	CASSEEFAGELFF
NA	NA	TRBJ1-2	14	TRBV27	TGTGCCAGCCGTTTTACAGGGACTAACTATGGCTACACCTTC	CASRFTGTNYGYTF
NA	TRBD2	TRBJ2-7	16	TRBV4-1	TGCGCCAGCAGCCAAGGGGTTGGCGGGAGGGAATACGAGCAGTACTTC	CASSQGVGGREYEQYF
NA	TRBD2	TRBJ2-1	15	TRBV29-1	TGCAGCGTTGTAGGCGGTAGCGGGAGTTACAATGAGCAGTTCTTC	CSVVGGSGSYNEQFF
NA	NA	TRBJ1-5	14	TRBV3-1/TRBV3-2	TGTGCCAGCAGCCACAATAAGCGGGCTCAGCCCCAGCATTTT	CASSHNKRAQPQHF
few	NA	TRBJ1-5	13	TRBV19	TGTGCCAGTAGTCTAGACAGTAATCAGCCCCAGCATTTT	CASSLDSNQPQHF
NA	TRBD1	TRBJ2-3	15	TRBV5-1	TGCGCCAGCAGCGTCCGGGACAGACTCACAGATACGCAGTATTTT	CASSVRDRLTDTQYF
NA	NA	TRBJ1-1	15	TRBV13	TGTGCCAGCAGCTTACCGACGGGTTGGAACACTGAAGCTTTCTTT	CASSLPTGWNTEAFF
NA	NA	TRBJ2-5	14	TRBV6-5	TGTGCCACCGGCCGCCCCGGAGAGGAAGAGACCCAGTACTTC	CATGRPGEEETQYF
NA	NA	TRBJ2-1	14	TRBV4-1	TGCGCCAGCAGCCTCTGGGACACCTACAATGAGCAGTTCTTC	CASSLWDTYNEQFF
NA	NA	TRBJ2-5	14	TRBV11-2	TGTGCCAGCAGCTTAGTTGAGGCGGCGGCGACCCAGTACTTC	CASSLVEAAATQYF
NA	NA	TRBJ1-3	20	TRBV21-1	TGTGCCAGCAGCAGAATTCGACGGGACAGGGGAACTATCACTGGAAACACCATATATTTT	CASSRIRRDRGTITGNTIYF
NA	NA	TRBJ1-2	13	TRBV28	TGTGCCAGCAGTCCCCCCGGGACAAGCGGGAACTACTTC	CASSPPGTSGNYF
NA	TRBD2	TRBJ2-5	17	TRBV7-6	TGTGCCAGCAGCTTAGACCCCCTCGCTAGCGGGAGGGAGACCCAGTACTTC	CASSLDPLASGRETQYF
NA	NA	TRBJ1-2	15	TRBV6-5	TGTGCCAGCGGCTCCGGGACACCTACGAACTATGGCTACACCTTC	CASGSGTPTNYGYTF
once	NA	TRBJ1-3	15	TRBV28	TGTGCCAGCAGTCCCTCCACAGGCTCTGGAAACACCATATATTTT	CASSPSTGSGNTIYF
NA	TRBD1	TRBJ1-1	16	TRBV18	TGTGCCAGCTCACTCCGGGACAGGGGTTCTTTCACTGAAGCTTTCTTT	CASSLRDRGSFTEAFF
NA	NA	TRBJ2-6	14	TRBV2	TGTGCCAGCAGTGAGAGCTCTGGGGCCAACGTCCTGACTTTC	CASSESSGANVLTF
NA	NA	TRBJ1-1	14	TRBV25-1	TGTGCCAGCAGTGTGGCAGGTTTGAACACTGAAGCTTTCTTT	CASSVAGLNTEAFF
few	NA	TRBJ2-7	12	TRBV19	TGTGCCAGTAAGGCAGGGCCCAACGAGCAGTACTTC	CASKAGPNEQYF
NA	NA	TRBJ1-5	13	TRBV2	TGTGCCAGCAGGGGGAGGGTGGAACAGCCCCAGCATTTT	CASRGRVEQPQHF
NA	NA	TRBJ2-6	14	TRBV19	TGTGCCAGTAGTACCTCTGCTGGGGCCAACGTCCTGACTTTC	CASSTSAGANVLTF
NA	NA	TRBJ2-2	13	TRBV5-1	TGCGCCAGCATGGCAGAGAACACCGGGGAGCTGTTTTTT	CASMAENTGELFF
NA	NA	TRBJ2-1	11	TRBV30	TGTGCCTGGGACACAAACAATGAGCAGTTCTTC	CAWDTNNEQFF
NA	NA	TRBJ2-3	13	TRBV5-4	TGTGCCAGCAGCTTGAACGGACTATTTGCGCAGTATTTT	CASSLNGLFAQYF
NA	TRBD1	TRBJ1-4	15	TRBV18	TGTGCCAGCTCACCAGAGGGGACAGGGGTCGAAAAACTGTTTTTT	CASSPEGTGVEKLFF
NA	TRBD2	TRBJ2-5	16	TRBV13	TGTGCCAGCAGCTCCCGACTAGCGGGGACCGGGGAGACCCAGTACTTC	CASSSRLAGTGETQYF
once	NA	TRBJ2-1	17	TRBV3-1/TRBV3-2	TGTGCCAGCAGCCCGACACTAAGCGAGGGGGTCTACAATGAGCAGTTCTTC	CASSPTLSEGVYNEQFF
NA	TRBD1	TRBJ1-5	16	TRBV24-1	TGTGCCACCAGTGACTCCAGACAGGGCGCCGGCCAGCCCCAGCATTTT	CATSDSRQGAGQPQHF
NA	TRBD1	TRBJ2-7	15	TRBV7-2	TGTGCCAGCAGCTTAGCGGACAGGCTACCCTACGAGCAGTACTTC	CASSLADRLPYEQYF
NA	NA	TRBJ2-1	16	TRBV4-1	TGCGCCAGCAGCCCCAGGGGACGGAGCTCCTACAATGAGCAGTTCTTC	CASSPRGRSSYNEQFF
NA	NA	TRBJ1-4	14	TRBV19	TGTGCCAGTAGTATCCGGGGAGTGCGGGAAAAACTGTTTTTT	CASSIRGVREKLFF
NA	NA	TRBJ2-7	12	TRBV5-4	TGTGCCAGCAGCGAGGGAGGTTACGAGCAGTACTTC	CASSEGGYEQYF
NA	TRBD1	TRBJ2-2	16	TRBV7-2	TGTGCCAGCAGCTCACAGGGGGCGGCGAACACCGGGGAGCTGTTTTTT	CASSSQGAANTGELFF
NA	TRBD1	TRBJ2-5	13	TRBV24-1	TGTGCCACCAGGAGGGGGCCAAGTGAGACCCAGTACTTC	CATRRGPSETQYF
NA	NA	TRBJ2-3	12	TRBV5-1	TGCGCCAGCAGCTTGGCTCCGGATACGCAGTATTTT	CASSLAPDTQYF
NA	NA	TRBJ1-4	14	TRBV27	TGTGCCAGCAGTTCGCAGGCAACTAATGAAAAACTGTTTTTT	CASSSQATNEKLFF
once	NA	TRBJ1-5	15	TRBV19	TGTGCCAGTAGTGCCGACAGAGCGAGCAATCAGCCCCAGCATTTT	CASSADRASNQPQHF
NA	NA	TRBJ1-2	15	TRBV7-8	TGTGCCAGCAGCTTAGATAGAGGGGACATTAATGGCTACACCTTC	CASSLDRGDINGYTF
NA	TRBD1	TRBJ1-5	15	TRBV7-9	TGTGCCAGCAGCTCACCGGGACAGGGGGAACAGCCCCAGCATTTT	CASSSPGQGEQPQHF
NA	TRBD2	TRBJ2-7	16	TRBV5-1	TGCGCCAGCAGCTTGGCGGGCGGGAGTTTATCCTACGAGCAGTACTTC	CASSLAGGSLSYEQYF
once	TRBD2	TRBJ2-1	15	TRBV18	TGTGCCAGCTCACCACAGCGGGAGACCTACAATGAGCAGTTCTTC	CASSPQRETYNEQFF
NA	NA	TRBJ1-5	15	TRBV28	TGTGCCAGCACAGGGGCCGCGAGTAGCAATCAGCCCCAGCATTTT	CASTGAASSNQPQHF
NA	TRBD2	TRBJ2-3	18	TRBV5-1	TGCGCCAGCAGCTTGGAGGGTCCGGGACTAGCGACGTCAGATACGCAGTATTTT	CASSLEGPGLATSDTQYF